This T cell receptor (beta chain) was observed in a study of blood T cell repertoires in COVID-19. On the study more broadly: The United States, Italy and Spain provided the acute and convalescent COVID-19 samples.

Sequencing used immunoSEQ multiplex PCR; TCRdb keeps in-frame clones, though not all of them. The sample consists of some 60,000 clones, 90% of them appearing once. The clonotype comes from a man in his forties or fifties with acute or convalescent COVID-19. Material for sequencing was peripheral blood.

CDR3 coding DNA: TGTGCCAGCAGCCAAACAGCGGGGTCAACTAATGAAAAACTGTTTTTT. This sequence encodes CASSQTAGSTNEKLFF. The V call is TRBV4-2, the J call TRBJ1-4, with unresolved D. Per germline, CDR1 LGHNA and CDR2 YNFKEQ. Between the trimmed V and J ends, which lost 2 bases and 0 bases, there was a span of 10 bases. The CDR3 loop spans 16 amino acids.